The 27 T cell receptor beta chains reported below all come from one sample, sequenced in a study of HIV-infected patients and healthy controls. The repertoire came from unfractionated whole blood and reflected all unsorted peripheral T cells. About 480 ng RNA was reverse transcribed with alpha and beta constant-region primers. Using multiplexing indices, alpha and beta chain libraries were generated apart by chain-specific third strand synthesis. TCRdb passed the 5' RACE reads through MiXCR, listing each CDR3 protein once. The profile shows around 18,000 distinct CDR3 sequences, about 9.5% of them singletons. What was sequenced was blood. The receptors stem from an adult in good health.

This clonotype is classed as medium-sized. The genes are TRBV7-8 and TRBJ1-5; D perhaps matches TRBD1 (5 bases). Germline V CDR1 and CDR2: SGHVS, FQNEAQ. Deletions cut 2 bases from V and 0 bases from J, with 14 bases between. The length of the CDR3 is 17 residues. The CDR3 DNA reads TGTGCCAGCAGCTTATTTAGACAGACCTATAGCAATCAGCCCCAGCATTTT. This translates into CASSLFRQTYSNQPQHF.

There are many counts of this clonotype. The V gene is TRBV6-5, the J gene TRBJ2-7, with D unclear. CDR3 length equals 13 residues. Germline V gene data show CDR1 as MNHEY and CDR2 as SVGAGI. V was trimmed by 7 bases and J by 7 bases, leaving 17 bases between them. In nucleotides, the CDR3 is TGTGCCAGCAAGGACCAAGCGCTGGGAGAGCAGTACTTC. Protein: CASKDQALGEQYF.

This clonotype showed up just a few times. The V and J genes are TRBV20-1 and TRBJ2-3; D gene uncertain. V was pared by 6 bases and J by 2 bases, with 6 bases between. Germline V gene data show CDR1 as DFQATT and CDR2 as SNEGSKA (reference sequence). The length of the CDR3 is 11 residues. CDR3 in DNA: TGCAGTGCCGCCGTCACAGATACGCAGTATTTT. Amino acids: CSAAVTDTQYF.

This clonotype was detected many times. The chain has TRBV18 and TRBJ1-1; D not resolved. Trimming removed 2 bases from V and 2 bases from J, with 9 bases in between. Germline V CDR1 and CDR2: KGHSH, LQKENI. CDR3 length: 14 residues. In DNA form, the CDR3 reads TGTGCCAGCTCACCATTAGGCAGAAACACTGAAGCTTTCTTT. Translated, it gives CASSPLGRNTEAFF.

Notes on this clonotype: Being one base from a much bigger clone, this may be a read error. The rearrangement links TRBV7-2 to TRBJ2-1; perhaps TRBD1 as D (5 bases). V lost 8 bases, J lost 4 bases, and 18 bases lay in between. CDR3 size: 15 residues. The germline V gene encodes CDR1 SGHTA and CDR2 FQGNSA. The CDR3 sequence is CASDQGYRGYNEQFF. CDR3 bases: TGTGCCAGCGACCAGGGCTATCGCGGTTACAATGAGCAGTTCTTC. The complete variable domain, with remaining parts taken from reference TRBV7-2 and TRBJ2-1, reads GAGVSQSPSNKVTEKGKDVELRCDPISGHTALYWYRQSLGQGLEFLIYFQGNSAPDKSGLPSDRFSAERTGGSVSTLTIQRTQQEDSAVYLCASDQGYRGYNEQFFGPGTRLTVL.

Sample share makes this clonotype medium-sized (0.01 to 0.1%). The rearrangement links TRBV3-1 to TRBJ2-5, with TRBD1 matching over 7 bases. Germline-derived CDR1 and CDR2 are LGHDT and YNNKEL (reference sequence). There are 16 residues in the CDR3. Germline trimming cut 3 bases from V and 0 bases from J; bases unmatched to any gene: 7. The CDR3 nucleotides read TGTGCCAGCAGCCAGACAGGGACCCCTTACCAAGAGACCCAGTACTTC. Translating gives CASSQTGTPYQETQYF.

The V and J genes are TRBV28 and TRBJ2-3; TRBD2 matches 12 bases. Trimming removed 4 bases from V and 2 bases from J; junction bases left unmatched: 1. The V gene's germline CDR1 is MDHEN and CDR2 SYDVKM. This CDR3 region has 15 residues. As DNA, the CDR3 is TGTGCCAGCAGTTGGACTAGCGGGGTCACAGATACGCAGTATTTT. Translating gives CASSWTSGVTDTQYF. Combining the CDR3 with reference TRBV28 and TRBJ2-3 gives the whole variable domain DVKVTQSSRYLVKRTGEKVFLECVQDMDHENMFWYRQDPGLGLRLIYFSYDVKMKEKGDIPEGYSVSREKKERFSLILESASTNQTSMYLCASSWTSGVTDTQYFGPGTRLTVL.

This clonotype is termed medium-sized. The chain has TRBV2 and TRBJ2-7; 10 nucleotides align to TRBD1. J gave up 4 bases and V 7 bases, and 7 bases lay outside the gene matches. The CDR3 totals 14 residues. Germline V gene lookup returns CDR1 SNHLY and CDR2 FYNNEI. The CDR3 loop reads CASTERTGGYEQYF. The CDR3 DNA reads TGTGCCAGCACTGAGAGGACAGGGGGGTACGAGCAGTACTTC.

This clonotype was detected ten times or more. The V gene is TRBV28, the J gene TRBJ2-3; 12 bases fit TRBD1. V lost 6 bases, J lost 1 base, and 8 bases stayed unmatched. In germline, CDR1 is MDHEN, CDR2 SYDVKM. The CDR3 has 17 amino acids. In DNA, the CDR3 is TGTGCCAGCAGCTCAGCTGGGACAGGGGGCGGCACAGATACGCAGTATTTT. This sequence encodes CASSSAGTGGGTDTQYF.

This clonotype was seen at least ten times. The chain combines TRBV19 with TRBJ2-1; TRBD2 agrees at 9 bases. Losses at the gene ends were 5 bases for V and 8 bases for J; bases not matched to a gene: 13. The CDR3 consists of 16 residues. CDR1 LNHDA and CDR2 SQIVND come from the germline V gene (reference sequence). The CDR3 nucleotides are TGTGCCAGTAGTTTCCGAGTCGGCGGGAGGGCATATGAGCAGTTCTTC. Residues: CASSFRVGGRAYEQFF.

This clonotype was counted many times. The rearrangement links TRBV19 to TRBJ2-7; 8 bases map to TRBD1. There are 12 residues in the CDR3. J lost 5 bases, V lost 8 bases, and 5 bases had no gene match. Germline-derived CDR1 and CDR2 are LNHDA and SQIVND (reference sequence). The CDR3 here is CASQGAVDEQYF. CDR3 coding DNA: TGTGCCAGTCAGGGGGCGGTCGACGAGCAGTACTTC.

The CDR3 DNA sequence: TGCGCCAGCCCGGGACTAGCGATCAATGAGCAGTTCTTC. Residues: CASPGLAINEQFF. The chain recombines TRBV5-1 with TRBJ2-1; 10 positions agree with TRBD2. Unmatched junction bases numbered 4, after V lost 7 bases and J lost 6 bases. The CDR3 spans 13 residues. CDR1 is SGHRS, CDR2 YFSETQ, per germline.

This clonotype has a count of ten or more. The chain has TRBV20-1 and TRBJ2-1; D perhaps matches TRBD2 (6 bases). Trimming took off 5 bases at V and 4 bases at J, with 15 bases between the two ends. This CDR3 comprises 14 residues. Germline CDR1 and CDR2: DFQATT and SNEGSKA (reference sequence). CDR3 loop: CSARSLGGYNEQFF. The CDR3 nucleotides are TGCAGTGCTCGATCCCTCGGGGGATACAATGAGCAGTTCTTC.

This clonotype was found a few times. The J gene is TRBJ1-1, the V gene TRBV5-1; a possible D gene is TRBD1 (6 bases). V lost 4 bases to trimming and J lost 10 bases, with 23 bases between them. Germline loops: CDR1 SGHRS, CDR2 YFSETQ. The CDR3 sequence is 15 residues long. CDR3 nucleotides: TGCGCCAGCAGCCCCCCCACGACAGGTGACGGAGTAGCTTTCTTT. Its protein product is CASSPPTTGDGVAFF.

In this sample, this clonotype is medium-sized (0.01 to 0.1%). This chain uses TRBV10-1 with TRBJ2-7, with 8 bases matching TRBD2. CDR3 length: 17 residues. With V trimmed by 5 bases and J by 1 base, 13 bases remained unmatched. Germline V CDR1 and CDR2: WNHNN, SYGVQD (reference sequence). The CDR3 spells CASSSCGRRCSSYEQYF. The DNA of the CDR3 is TGCGCCAGCAGTAGTTGCGGGAGGCGTTGCTCTTCCTACGAGCAGTACTTC.

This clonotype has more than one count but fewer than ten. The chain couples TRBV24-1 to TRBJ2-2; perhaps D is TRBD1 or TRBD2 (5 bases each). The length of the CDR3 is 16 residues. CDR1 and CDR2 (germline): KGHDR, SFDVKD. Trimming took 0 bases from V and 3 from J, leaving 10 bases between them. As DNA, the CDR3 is TGTGCCACCAGTGATTTGCAGAGGGGAGACACCGGGGAGCTGTTTTTT. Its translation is CATSDLQRGDTGELFF.

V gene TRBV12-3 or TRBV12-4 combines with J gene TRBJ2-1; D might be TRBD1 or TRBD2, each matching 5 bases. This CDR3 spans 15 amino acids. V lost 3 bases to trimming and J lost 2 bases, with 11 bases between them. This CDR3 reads CASSLRAGTYNEQFF. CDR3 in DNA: TGTGCCAGCAGTTTGAGGGCAGGGACCTACAATGAGCAGTTCTTC.

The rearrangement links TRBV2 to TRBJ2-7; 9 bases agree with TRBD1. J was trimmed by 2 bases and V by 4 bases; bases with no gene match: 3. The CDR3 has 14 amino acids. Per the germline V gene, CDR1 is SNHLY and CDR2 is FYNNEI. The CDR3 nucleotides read TGTGCCAGCAGTGCGAGGACAGGGGCCTACGAGCAGTACTTC. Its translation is CASSARTGAYEQYF. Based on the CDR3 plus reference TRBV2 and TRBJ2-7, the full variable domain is EPEVTQTPSHQVTQMGQEVILRCVPISNHLYFYWYRQILGQKVEFLVSFYNNEISEKSEIFDDQFSVERPDGSNFTLKIRSTKLEDSAMYFCASSARTGAYEQYFGPGTRLTVT.

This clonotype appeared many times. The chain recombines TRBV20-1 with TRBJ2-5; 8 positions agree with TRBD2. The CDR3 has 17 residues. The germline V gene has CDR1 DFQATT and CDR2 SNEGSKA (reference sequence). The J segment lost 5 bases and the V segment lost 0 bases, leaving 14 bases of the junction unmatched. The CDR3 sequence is CSARDTPESGRGETQYF. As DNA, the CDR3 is TGCAGTGCTAGAGATACCCCCGAAAGCGGGAGAGGCGAGACCCAGTACTTC.

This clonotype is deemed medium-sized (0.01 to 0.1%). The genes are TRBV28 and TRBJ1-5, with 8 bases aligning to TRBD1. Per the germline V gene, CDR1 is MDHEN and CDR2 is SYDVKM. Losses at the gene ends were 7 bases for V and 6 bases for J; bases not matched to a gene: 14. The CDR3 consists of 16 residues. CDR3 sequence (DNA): TGTGCCAGCAACCCGACAGGGGCTTGGGGGGCTCAGCCCCAGCATTTT. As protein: CASNPTGAWGAQPQHF.

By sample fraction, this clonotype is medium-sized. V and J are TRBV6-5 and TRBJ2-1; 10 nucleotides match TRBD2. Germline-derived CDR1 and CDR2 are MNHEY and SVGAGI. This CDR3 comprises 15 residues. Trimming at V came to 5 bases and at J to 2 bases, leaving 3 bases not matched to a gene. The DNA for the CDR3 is TGTGCCAGCAGTGTAGCGGGAGGTACCTACAATGAGCAGTTCTTC. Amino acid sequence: CASSVAGGTYNEQFF.

The CDR3 region is CASSQGPNIQYF. The CDR3 bases are TGCGCCAGCAGCCAAGGACCCAACATTCAGTACTTC. The chain recombines TRBV4-3 with TRBJ2-4; no firm D call. This CDR3 spans 12 amino acids. Per germline, CDR1 LGHNA and CDR2 YSLEER. V lost 1 base and J lost 7, with 5 bases in between.

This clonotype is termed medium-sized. CDR3: CASSPSGNTGELFF. The CDR3 DNA follows: TGTGCCAGCAGCCCGTCGGGAAACACCGGGGAGCTGTTTTTT. This chain links TRBV7-3 with TRBJ2-2, with D possibly matching TRBD2 (5 bases). The CDR3 has 14 amino acids. Germline CDR1 is SGHTA and CDR2 is FQGTGA. V lost 5 bases and J lost 2, with 9 bases in between.

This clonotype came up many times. The CDR3 sequence is CASSSGTRYNEQFF. The CDR3 nucleotides are TGTGCCAGCAGCTCCGGGACACGATACAATGAGCAGTTCTTC. V usage is TRBV5-4 and J usage is TRBJ2-1, with TRBD1 as a possible D gene (6 bases). CDR1 and CDR2 from the germline V gene are SGHNT and YYREEE (reference sequence). This CDR3 spans 14 amino acids. With 3 bases removed from V and 4 bases from J, the gap between germline ends came to 11 bases.

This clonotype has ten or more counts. The CDR3 nucleotides are TGTGCCTGGAGCGGGGGGCCAGGGAACGAGCAGTACTTC. It encodes CAWSGGPGNEQYF. The V call is TRBV30, the J call TRBJ2-7; D perhaps matches TRBD2 (7 bases). Deletions cut 3 bases from V and 5 bases from J, with 14 bases between. CDR3 length equals 13 residues. Germline CDR1 reads GTSNPN; CDR2 reads SVGIG (reference sequence). The variable domain in full, completed from reference TRBV30 and TRBJ2-7, reads SQTIHQWPATLVQPVGSPLSLECTVEGTSNPNLYWYRQAAGRGLQLLFYSVGIGQISSEVPQNLSASRPQDRQFILSSKKLLLSDSGFYLCAWSGGPGNEQYFGPGTRLTVT.

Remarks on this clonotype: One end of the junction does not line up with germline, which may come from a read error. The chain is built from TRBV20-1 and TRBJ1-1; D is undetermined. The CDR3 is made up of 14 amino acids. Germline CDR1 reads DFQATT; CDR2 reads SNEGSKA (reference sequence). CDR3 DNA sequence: TGCAGTGCTAGACGGAGTGGGATGAACACTGAGGCTTTCTTT. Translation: CSARRSGMNTEAFF.

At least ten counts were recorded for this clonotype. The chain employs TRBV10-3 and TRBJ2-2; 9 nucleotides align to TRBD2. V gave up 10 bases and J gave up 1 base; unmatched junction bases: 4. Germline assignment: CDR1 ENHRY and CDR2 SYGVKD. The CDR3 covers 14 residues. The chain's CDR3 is CATRLAENTGELFF. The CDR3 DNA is TGTGCCACAAGACTAGCGGAGAACACCGGGGAGCTGTTTTTT.